The 25 T cell receptor beta chains listed next were all sequenced from one sample in a study of blood T cell repertoires in COVID-19. The method was immunoSEQ multiplex PCR; TCRdb's version includes in-frame clones alone and lacks a portion of them. This table holds more than 200,000 clones, 70% to 90% found once. Sequencing was done on a sample of peripheral blood. Every receptor here comes from a woman between 25 and 40 years old with COVID-19, enrolled during active disease.

On this clone: A read error may explain this, as a much larger clone is one base away. This same CDR3 is encoded by further DNA sequences in the sample. This chain uses TRBV19 with TRBJ1-1; D is uncertain. The germline CDR1 and CDR2 sequences are LNHDA and SQIVND (reference sequence). V was clipped by 3 bases and J by 1 base, with 6 bases between them. CDR3 size: 13 residues. Here the CDR3 reads CASSMTGNTEAFF. The CDR3 nucleotides read TGTGCCAGTAGTATGACTGGGAACACTGAAGCTTTCTTT.

The genes are TRBV4-2 and TRBJ1-1; D call uncertain. The CDR3 extends over 13 amino acids. Trimming took off 4 bases at V and 4 bases at J, with 10 bases between the two ends. Germline loops: CDR1 LGHNA, CDR2 YNFKEQ. This CDR3 is CASSPPGSTEAFF. The DNA of the CDR3 is TGTGCCAGCAGCCCCCCGGGAAGCACTGAAGCTTTCTTT.

This sequence joins TRBV7-9 and TRBJ2-5; 12 bases match TRBD2. The junction had 5 bases not matched to a gene; V was cut back by 5 bases and J by 1 base. This CDR3 region has 16 residues. Per the germline V gene, CDR1 is SEHNR and CDR2 is FQNEAQ (reference sequence). The CDR3 bases are TGTGCCAGCAGCCCAGGGACTAGCGGGTTCCAAGAGACCCAGTACTTC. The encoded protein is CASSPGTSGFQETQYF. Full variable domain (outside the CDR3, taken from reference TRBV7-9 and TRBJ2-5): DTGVSQNPRHKITKRGQNVTFRCDPISEHNRLYWYRQTLGQGPEFLTYFQNEAQLEKSRLLSDRFSAERPKGSFSTLEIQRTEQGDSAMYLCASSPGTSGFQETQYFGPGTRLLVL.

The chain is built from TRBV28 and TRBJ2-7; maybe TRBD1 (6 bases). CDR1 is MDHEN, CDR2 SYDVKM, per germline. This CDR3 spans 14 amino acids. Trimming stripped 6 bases from V and 1 base from J, with 13 bases between. The CDR3 region has the DNA TGTGCCAGCAGCCAATGGACAGCTTCCTACGAGCAGTACTTC. It is translated as CASSQWTASYEQYF.

The V call is TRBV11-2, the J call TRBJ1-2; perhaps TRBD1 as D (5 bases). Germline loops: CDR1 SGHAT, CDR2 FQNNGV. V was trimmed by 4 bases and J by 4 bases, leaving 13 bases between them. This CDR3 comprises 14 residues. The DNA for the CDR3 is TGTGCCAGCAGCTCCTCGACAGACTCCTATGGCTACACCTTC. Protein sequence: CASSSSTDSYGYTF.

This CDR3 is CASSSSSPGETQYF. DNA of the CDR3: TGTGCCAGCAGCTCTTCATCGCCCGGAGAGACCCAGTACTTC. V gene TRBV12-1 combines with J gene TRBJ2-5; TRBD2 is the table's D call, not checked against the DNA. TRBV12-1 has pseudogene status. The length of the CDR3 is 14 residues.

The V call is TRBV7-6, the J call TRBJ2-1; 7 nucleotides line up with TRBD2. CDR3 length equals 17 residues. From germline, CDR1 is SGHVS and CDR2 FNYEAQ. V trimming: 1 base; J trimming: 0 bases; junction bases outside the gene matches: 6. CDR3 residues: CASSLERGEASYNEQFF. The DNA for the CDR3 is TGTGCCAGCAGCTTAGAGCGGGGAGAGGCCTCCTACAATGAGCAGTTCTTC.

The rearrangement joins TRBV12-1 to TRBJ1-5; TRBD1, the table's D call, was not compared with the DNA. TRBV12-1 is a pseudogene locus. This CDR3 is 16 amino acids long. CDR3 residues: CASSPLGGSGCQPQHF. The CDR3 region has the DNA TGTGCCAGCAGCCCGCTAGGGGGCAGTGGCTGTCAGCCCCAGCATTTT.

The rearrangement links TRBV7-9 to TRBJ1-2; D remains unclear. Trimming stripped 0 bases from V and 2 bases from J, with 7 bases between. The germline V gene encodes CDR1 SEHNR and CDR2 FQNEAQ (reference sequence). The CDR3 totals 14 residues. In DNA, the CDR3 is TGTGCCAGCAGCTTAGCGCTAGTAAACTATGGCTACACCTTC. Its translation: CASSLALVNYGYTF.

This chain connects TRBV5-1 to TRBJ2-5; the D gene is possibly TRBD1 (6 bases). The CDR3 length is 15 residues. Between the trimmed V and J ends, which lost 0 bases and 4 bases, there was a span of 13 bases. In germline, CDR1 is SGHRS, CDR2 YFSETQ. This CDR3 is CASSLDRDPRETQYF. As DNA, the CDR3 is TGCGCCAGCAGCTTGGACAGGGATCCACGAGAGACCCAGTACTTC. Based on the CDR3 plus reference TRBV5-1 and TRBJ2-5, the full variable domain is KAGVTQTPRYLIKTRGQQVTLSCSPISGHRSVSWYQQTPGQGLQFLFEYFSETQRNKGNFPGRFSGRQFSNSRSEMNVSTLELGDSALYLCASSLDRDPRETQYFGPGTRLLVL.

The genes are TRBV5-1 and TRBJ2-1; the match to TRBD2 covers 9 bases. In germline, CDR1 is SGHRS, CDR2 YFSETQ. The CDR3 contains 16 residues. The trim removed 0 bases at V and 7 bases at J, leaving 8 bases unmatched. As DNA, the CDR3 is TGCGCCAGCAGCTTGGGGGCGGGAGGGGTGGCGAATGAGCAGTTCTTC. Translated: CASSLGAGGVANEQFF. Full variable domain (outside the CDR3, taken from reference TRBV5-1 and TRBJ2-1): KAGVTQTPRYLIKTRGQQVTLSCSPISGHRSVSWYQQTPGQGLQFLFEYFSETQRNKGNFPGRFSGRQFSNSRSEMNVSTLELGDSALYLCASSLGAGGVANEQFFGPGTRLTVL.

This clone appeared a few times. The chain is built from TRBV5-4 and TRBJ1-1; D may be TRBD1 (6 bases). The CDR3 loop spans 15 amino acids. With 4 bases removed from V and 1 base from J, the gap between germline ends came to 14 bases. Germline CDR1 SGHNT, CDR2 YYREEE (reference sequence). In nucleotides, the CDR3 is TGTGCCAGCAGCCCCAGGGGCGCGAGGAACACTGAAGCTTTCTTT. This codes for CASSPRGARNTEAFF.

This chain links TRBV5-4 with TRBJ2-7, with D perhaps TRBD1 (6 bases). Trimming took 0 bases from V and 2 from J, leaving 12 bases between them. Germline V CDR1 and CDR2: SGHNT, YYREEE (reference sequence). This CDR3 comprises 15 residues. As DNA, the CDR3 is TGTGCCAGCAGCTTGGTACAGGGCGGAACCTACGAGCAGTACTTC. The encoded protein is CASSLVQGGTYEQYF.

This clone was counted only a few times. The V gene is TRBV27, the J gene TRBJ1-5, with unresolved D. The CDR3 spans 16 residues. Germline V gene sequence: CDR1 MNHEY, CDR2 SMNVEV (reference sequence). CDR3 region: CRLEGLRRLVNQPQHF. The CDR3 DNA sequence: TGTAGGCTGGAGGGCTTGCGGAGGCTGGTCAATCAGCCCCAGCATTTT.

The chain has TRBV7-8 and TRBJ1-6; 10 nucleotides line up with TRBD1. The ends lost 1 base at V and 8 bases at J; junction bases unmatched: 5. Germline loops: CDR1 SGHVS, CDR2 FQNEAQ. The CDR3 has 16 residues. CDR3 amino acids: CASSLVGTGEDSPLHF. The CDR3 nucleotides are TGTGCCAGCAGCTTAGTCGGGACAGGGGAGGATTCACCCCTCCACTTT.

The J gene is TRBJ2-7, the V gene TRBV11-3, with TRBD2 identical over 15 bases. Germline assignment: CDR1 SGHNT and CDR2 YENEEA. The V gene end was trimmed by 7 bases and the J gene end by 0 bases; junction bases not matched to a gene: 16. The CDR3 has 20 amino acids. CDR3 nucleotide sequence: TGTGCCAGCATCCCGGACACGGGACTAGCGGGGGGCCTAAGCTCCTACGAGCAGTACTTC. Its translation is CASIPDTGLAGGLSSYEQYF.

CDR3: CASRTGGGGSFGTGELFF. DNA for the CDR3: TGTGCCAGCAGGACAGGTGGTGGGGGAAGTTTCGGCACCGGGGAGCTGTTTTTT. The rearrangement joins TRBV28 to TRBJ2-2, with D possibly being TRBD1 (6 bases). The CDR3 sequence is 18 residues long. The ends were cut back, 6 bases at V and 4 bases at J, with 24 bases in the middle. CDR1 and CDR2 (germline): MDHEN, SYDVKM.

V gene TRBV7-8 combines with J gene TRBJ2-1; 12 bases fit TRBD2. The germline gives CDR1 SGHVS, CDR2 FQNEAQ. V lost 2 bases, J lost 5 bases, and 4 bases stayed unmatched. The CDR3 covers 16 residues. The CDR3 protein is CASSLIRLAGDNEQFF. Here the CDR3 DNA reads TGTGCCAGCAGCTTAATCCGACTAGCGGGGGACAATGAGCAGTTCTTC.

This clone was seen a few times. The rearrangement uses TRBV2 and TRBJ2-2; no clear D. The V and J ends lost 7 bases and 4 bases respectively, with 10 bases between them. Germline V CDR1 and CDR2: SNHLY, FYNNEI. CDR3 size: 13 residues. The CDR3 reads CASTQESTGELFF. Here the CDR3 DNA reads TGTGCCAGCACCCAGGAAAGCACCGGGGAGCTGTTTTTT.

The chain carries TRBV5-5 and TRBJ2-3, with D tentatively TRBD2 (6 bases). Germline V gene lookup returns CDR1 SGHKS and CDR2 YYEKEE (reference sequence). V was shortened by 7 bases and J by 0 bases, with 18 bases between the two germline ends. The CDR3 is 16 residues long. The CDR3 is CASRRLGSGSTDTQYF. CDR3 in DNA: TGTGCCAGCCGACGACTTGGGAGCGGGAGCACAGATACGCAGTATTTT.

This rearrangement joins TRBV27 to TRBJ1-3; no clear D. Germline CDR1 and CDR2: MNHEY and SMNVEV (reference sequence). This CDR3 is 16 amino acids long. V lost 3 bases and J 0 bases, leaving 12 bases between the germline ends. In DNA, the CDR3 is TGTGCCAGCAGTTTTTCCTCCCCTAGCTCTGGAAACACCATATATTTT. This codes for CASSFSSPSSGNTIYF.

The chain carries TRBV9 and TRBJ2-3; 8 bases line up with TRBD2. The trim removed 4 bases at V and 5 bases at J, leaving 12 bases unmatched. CDR3 length: 16 amino acids. Germline CDR1 reads SGDLS; CDR2 reads YYNGEE. The CDR3 DNA reads as TGTGCCAGCAGCATCAGTCCGGGACTAGGTCTAGATACGCAGTATTTT. Amino acid sequence: CASSISPGLGLDTQYF.

The CDR3 DNA reads as TGTGCCATCAGTGGTGGCGTGAGGGACACTGAAGCTTTCTTT. Protein sequence: CAISGGVRDTEAFF. The rearrangement uses TRBV10-3 and TRBJ1-1, with no clear D. The CDR3 has 14 residues. The germline gives CDR1 ENHRY, CDR2 SYGVKD. The germline V and J ends were trimmed by 4 bases and 3 bases, with 12 bases remaining between them.

V usage is TRBV5-1 and J usage is TRBJ2-3, with 7 bases lining up with TRBD2. V dropped 4 bases and J dropped 0; count of bases not matched to a gene: 11. This CDR3 has 17 residues. The germline V gene encodes CDR1 SGHRS and CDR2 YFSETQ. The CDR3 DNA sequence: TGCGCCAGCAGCCCCGGAGCGGGGATCGCTAGCACAGATACGCAGTATTTT. Translation: CASSPGAGIASTDTQYF.

The chain recombines TRBV7-9 with TRBJ1-4; TRBD1 agrees at 7 bases. CDR1 is SEHNR and CDR2 is FQNEAQ in the germline V gene (reference sequence). The CDR3 has 11 amino acids. The CDR3 bases are TGTGCTGCAGGGGGGAATGAAAAACTGTTTTTT. This sequence encodes CAAGGNEKLFF.